The 22 T cell receptor beta chains given below trace back to one sample, sequenced in a study of cytomegalovirus exposure and HLA in healthy donors. Primers for the PCR totalled 60 Vbeta and 13 Jbeta. Some clones are missing from TCRdb's copy, which holds only in-frame ones; the method was immunoSEQ multiplex PCR. The profile covers 200,000 to 250,000 clones, with about 83% appearing a single time and around 1.2% taken by the ten largest. The sample comprised PBMCs. The receptors shown here come from a human donor in good health.

V and J are TRBV4-2 and TRBJ2-1; 12 bases line up with TRBD2. The V segment lost 1 base and the J segment 7 bases; nucleotides outside the gene matches: 8. Germline CDR1 LGHNA, CDR2 YNFKEQ. The CDR3 is 17 residues long. In DNA form, the CDR3 reads TGTGCCAGCAGCCAAGGCCCACTAGCGGGAGGATTTAATGAGCAGTTCTTC. Its protein is CASSQGPLAGGFNEQFF.

On this clone: Its ends do not fully match the called genes, so a read error is possible. This chain connects TRBV7-9 to TRBJ2-7; D is perhaps TRBD2 (6 bases). The CDR3 has 15 amino acids. The germline gives CDR1 SEHNR, CDR2 FQNEAQ (reference sequence). The CDR3 loop is CSSSYGASAAYEQYF. CDR3 in DNA: TGTTCCAGCAGCTACGGGGCTAGCGCCGCCTACGAGCAGTACTTC.

Details on this clone: At the DNA level, this CDR3 is encoded by other sequences in the same sample as well. DNA for the CDR3: TGTGCCAGCTCACCAGGGACAGGTGCCTACGAGCAGTACTTC. It specifies CASSPGTGAYEQYF. The chain joins TRBV18 to TRBJ2-7; 8 bases line up with TRBD1. Trimming took 2 bases from V and 2 from J; bases not matched to a gene: 2. Germline CDR1 KGHSH, CDR2 LQKENI. CDR3 size: 14 residues.

The rearrangement joins TRBV6-5 to TRBJ2-7, with TRBD2 matching over 9 bases. From germline, CDR1 is MNHEY and CDR2 SVGAGI. After removal of 0 bases from V and 8 bases from J, the junction contained 8 bases not matched to a gene. CDR3 size: 15 residues. CDR3 sequence (DNA): TGTGCCAGCAGTTACTCGCGAGCGGGAGGTTTCAAGCAGTACTTC. Encoded protein: CASSYSRAGGFKQYF.

The chain links TRBV2 to TRBJ2-1; 9 nucleotides match TRBD1. Germline CDR1 is SNHLY and CDR2 is FYNNEI. V lost 6 bases to trimming and J lost 9 bases; unmatched junction nucleotides: 15. The CDR3 has 16 residues. The CDR3 sequence: CASRGTGTGPGGEQFF. As DNA, the CDR3 is TGTGCCAGCAGGGGGACCGGGACAGGGCCAGGAGGTGAGCAGTTCTTC.

The rearrangement links TRBV19 to TRBJ1-1; D gene ambiguous. The CDR3 totals 15 residues. V was clipped by 5 bases and J by 4 bases, with 17 bases between them. Looked up from germline, CDR1 is LNHDA and CDR2 is SQIVND (reference sequence). CDR3 protein: CASSVTSSRGTEAFF. The CDR3 DNA is TGTGCCAGTAGTGTCACTTCTTCAAGAGGCACTGAAGCTTTCTTT. The full variable domain, completed using reference TRBV19 and TRBJ1-1, is DGGITQSPKYLFRKEGQNVTLSCEQNLNHDAMYWYRQDPGQGLRLIYYSQIVNDFQKGDIAEGYSVSREKKESFPLTVTSAQKNPTAFYLCASSVTSSRGTEAFFGQGTRLTVV.

The chain recombines TRBV5-1 with TRBJ2-7; 10 bases fit TRBD2. CDR3 length: 17 residues. Per the germline V gene, CDR1 is SGHRS and CDR2 is YFSETQ. V lost 2 bases, J lost 7 bases, and 15 bases stayed unmatched. The CDR3 loop reads CASSLGSFTSGAREQYF. CDR3 DNA sequence: TGCGCCAGCAGCTTAGGATCTTTCACTAGCGGGGCCAGAGAGCAGTACTTC.

The chain couples TRBV9 to TRBJ1-2; D is perhaps TRBD1 (6 bases). The germline CDR1 and CDR2 sequences are SGDLS and YYNGEE. The germline V and J ends were trimmed by 0 bases and 6 bases, with 15 bases remaining between them. CDR3 length equals 15 residues. In DNA form, the CDR3 reads TGTGCCAGCAGCGTAGCGGCAGGGGTTAAGGATGGCTACACCTTC. It codes for CASSVAAGVKDGYTF.

This chain links TRBV2 with TRBJ1-3; possible D gene TRBD1, 6 bases. V was shortened by 4 bases and J by 1 base, with 20 bases between the two germline ends. CDR1 and CDR2 from the germline V gene are SNHLY and FYNNEI. The CDR3 has 18 residues. Here the CDR3 DNA reads TGTGCCAGCAGTGCAAACCGGGACACGTCCGAGTCTGGAAACACCATATATTTT. Translated, it gives CASSANRDTSESGNTIYF.

The gene calls are TRBV9 and TRBJ2-7; TRBD1 matches 7 bases. V lost 2 bases to trimming and J lost 3 bases; unmatched junction nucleotides: 8. This CDR3 contains 15 residues. CDR1 and CDR2 from the germline V gene are SGDLS and YYNGEE. The CDR3 loop reads CASSVATGAYYEQYF. As DNA, the CDR3 is TGTGCCAGCAGCGTGGCCACAGGGGCCTACTACGAGCAGTACTTC.

This chain uses TRBV6-1 with TRBJ2-5, with TRBD2 matching over 7 bases. Germline CDR1 and CDR2: MNHNS and SASEGT. V gave up 1 base and J gave up 9 bases; unmatched junction bases: 5. The length of the CDR3 is 13 residues. The CDR3 DNA follows: TGTGCCAGCAGTGAAGTTGGGAGGGAGGCCCAGTACTTC. Translation gives CASSEVGREAQYF.

The chain combines TRBV29-1 with TRBJ2-5, with 8 bases lining up with TRBD2. Trimming removed 5 bases from V and 5 bases from J; junction bases left unmatched: 13. Germline-derived CDR1 and CDR2 are SQVTM and ANQGSEA. This CDR3 contains 15 residues. As DNA, the CDR3 is TGCAGCGTTAAAGGTGTTGCGGGAGGAGGGGAGACCCAGTACTTC. Amino acids: CSVKGVAGGGETQYF.

The V call is TRBV7-8, the J call TRBJ2-7; the D gene is possibly TRBD2 (5 bases). The CDR3 spans 17 residues. CDR1 and CDR2 (germline): SGHVS, FQNEAQ. The V end lost 1 base, the J end lost 3 bases, and 19 bases lay between the germline ends. In DNA form, the CDR3 reads TGTGCCAGCAGCTTAGGTAACCCTTGGACTTCAAGCTACGAGCAGTACTTC. This sequence encodes CASSLGNPWTSSYEQYF. The variable domain in full, with the rest retrieved from reference TRBV7-8 and TRBJ2-7, is GAGVSQSPRYKVAKRGQDVALRCDPISGHVSLFWYQQALGQGPEFLTYFQNEAQLDKSGLPSDRFFAERPEGSVSTLKIQRTQQEDSAVYLCASSLGNPWTSSYEQYFGPGTRLTVT.

The rearrangement uses TRBV11-1 and TRBJ1-1; no firm D call. Germline V gene sequence: CDR1 SGHAT, CDR2 FQDESV (reference sequence). This CDR3 has 13 amino acids. The V end was cut by 4 bases, the J end by 0 bases, with 6 bases between. The CDR3 DNA is TGTGCCAGCAGCTCTAAGCTGAACACTGAAGCTTTCTTT. Translation: CASSSKLNTEAFF.

This chain links TRBV5-4 with TRBJ2-1; 12 nucleotides match TRBD2. V gave up 0 bases and J gave up 4 bases; unmatched junction bases: 5. CDR1 and CDR2 from the germline V gene are SGHNT and YYREEE (reference sequence). The CDR3 sequence is 17 residues long. This chain's CDR3 is CASSLVLAGGNYNEQFF. The CDR3 bases are TGTGCCAGCAGCTTGGTACTAGCGGGAGGAAATTACAATGAGCAGTTCTTC.

V usage is TRBV30 and J usage is TRBJ1-4, with 8 bases matching TRBD1. The junction had 8 bases not matched to a gene; V was cut back by 3 bases and J by 8 bases. The CDR3 length is 14 residues. The germline V gene encodes CDR1 GTSNPN and CDR2 SVGIG (reference sequence). DNA for the CDR3: TGTGCCTGGAGCCTACAGGGGGGCGAAGAAAAACTGTTTTTT. Translated, it gives CAWSLQGGEEKLFF.

This clone was counted a few times. The V and J genes are TRBV19 and TRBJ2-1; 8 bases are shared with TRBD2. In germline, CDR1 is LNHDA, CDR2 SQIVND (reference sequence). After removal of 9 bases from V and 9 bases from J, the junction contained 16 bases not matched to a gene. This CDR3 spans 15 amino acids. Here the CDR3 reads CASPTTEVAGIEQFF. The CDR3 DNA reads TGTGCCAGCCCAACCACGGAGGTAGCGGGGATTGAGCAGTTCTTC.

Turning to this clone: The junction departs from the called germline gene at one end, perhaps through a read error. This chain connects TRBV7-9 to TRBJ1-1, with D possibly being TRBD1 (6 bases). The CDR3 is 16 amino acids. Per the germline V gene, CDR1 is SEHNR and CDR2 is FQNEAQ (reference sequence). CDR3 residues: CSSSLGGVPRGTEAFF. The CDR3 nucleotides read TGTTCCAGCAGCTTAGGGGGGGTCCCACGAGGCACTGAAGCTTTCTTT.

J is TRBJ2-3 and V is TRBV10-3; D perhaps matches TRBD2 (6 bases). Germline V gene lookup returns CDR1 ENHRY and CDR2 SYGVKD. Trimming removed 3 bases from V and 4 bases from J, with 20 bases in between. CDR3 length equals 17 residues. DNA of the CDR3: TGTGCCATCAGTGACCCTGAGACTAGTAGGGACTCAGATACGCAGTATTTT. Translation: CAISDPETSRDSDTQYF.

The genes are TRBV11-2 and TRBJ1-1; D is possibly TRBD1 (6 bases). There are 14 residues in the CDR3. Trimming left V 5 bases short and J 7 bases short, with 17 bases between. Germline V gives CDR1 SGHAT, CDR2 FQNNGV. CDR3 region: CASSPWDKEDEAFF. CDR3 DNA: TGTGCCAGCAGCCCTTGGGACAAGGAAGATGAAGCTTTCTTT.

This rearrangement joins TRBV7-2 to TRBJ1-5; D might be TRBD1 (6 bases). Trimming cost V 6 bases and J 9 bases, with 21 bases left between them. Looked up from germline, CDR1 is SGHTA and CDR2 is FQGNSA. The CDR3 is made up of 15 amino acids. The CDR3 region has the DNA TGTGCCAGCAGTCCAGGACAGCCTGGAAATATGCCCCAGCATTTT. Translating gives CASSPGQPGNMPQHF.

V usage is TRBV27 and J usage is TRBJ2-5; D perhaps matches TRBD1 (6 bases). Per germline, CDR1 MNHEY and CDR2 SMNVEV (reference sequence). This CDR3 contains 14 residues. V gave up 2 bases and J gave up 1 base, with 8 bases separating them. CDR3 amino acids: CASSLQGGQETQYF. The DNA for the CDR3 is TGTGCCAGCAGTTTACAAGGGGGCCAAGAGACCCAGTACTTC.